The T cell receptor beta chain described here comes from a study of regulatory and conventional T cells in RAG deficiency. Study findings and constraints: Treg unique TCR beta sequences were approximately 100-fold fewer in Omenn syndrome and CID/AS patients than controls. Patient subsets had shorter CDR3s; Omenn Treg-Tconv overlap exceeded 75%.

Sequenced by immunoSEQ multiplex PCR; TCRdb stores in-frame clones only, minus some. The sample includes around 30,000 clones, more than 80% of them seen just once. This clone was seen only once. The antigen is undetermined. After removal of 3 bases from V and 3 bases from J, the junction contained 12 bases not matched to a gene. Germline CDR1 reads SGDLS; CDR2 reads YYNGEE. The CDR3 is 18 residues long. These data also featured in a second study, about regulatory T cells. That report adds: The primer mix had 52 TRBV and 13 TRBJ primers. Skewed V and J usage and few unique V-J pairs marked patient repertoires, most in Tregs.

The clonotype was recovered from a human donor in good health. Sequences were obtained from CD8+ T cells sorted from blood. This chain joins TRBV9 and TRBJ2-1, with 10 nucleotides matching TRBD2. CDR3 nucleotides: TGTGCCAGCAGCGCCTCGTCTTCTGGGACTAGCGACTACAATGAGCAGTTCTTC. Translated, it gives CASSASSSGTSDYNEQFF.